Listed below are T cell receptor beta chains from one sample, sequenced in a study of blood T cell repertoires in COVID-19. The protocol was immunoSEQ multiplex PCR, while the TCRdb copy is restricted to in-frame clones and leaves out a portion. This table has some 46,000 clones, over 65% appearing once. Input material: peripheral blood. The receptors were gathered from an elderly man with acute or convalescent COVID-19. CDR3s leave out the opening cysteine and the closing phenylalanine or tryptophan. The D gene is left open where the match is weak.

>TRBJ2-6|TRBV18|TRBD1
ASSPPGQGLSGANVLT
>TRBJ2-5|TRBV19|NA
ASSIASGRETQY
>TRBJ2-6|TRBV7-9|TRBD1
ASSSLGTGTSGANVLT
>TRBJ2-3|TRBV6-2/TRBV6-3|NA
ASSWFSGGDTQY
>TRBJ2-7|TRBV5-4|TRBD2
ASSETSGSYEQY
>TRBJ1-6|TRBV6-6|NA
ASSDQGIYNSPLH
>TRBJ1-2|TRBV6-6|NA
ASSYWAGYGYT
>TRBJ2-3|TRBV7-6|NA
ASSFRLSSTDTQY
>TRBJ2-7|TRBV7-3|TRBD2
ASSPSGSSYEQY
>TRBJ2-1|TRBV4-1|TRBD2
ASSQGSGTSGSRAYNEQF
>TRBJ2-7|TRBV29-1|TRBD2
SALAGGAFEQY
>TRBJ2-3|TRBV7-2|TRBD2
ASSLGIGRAGDTQY
>TRBJ1-5|TRBV27|TRBD1
ASSLSTQGGNQPQH
>TRBJ1-1|TRBV30|TRBD1
AWSSRWRGPKAF
>TRBJ2-5|TRBV5-5|TRBD2
ASSLRTSGTQETQY
>TRBJ2-7|TRBV5-6|TRBD1
ASSQTGGGSYEQY
>TRBJ2-5|TRBV5-4|TRBD1
ASSQAGTGVFGEETQY
>TRBJ1-5|TRBV28|NA
ASILGPGHSNQPQH
>TRBJ2-5|TRBV28|TRBD2
ASSLPARLAGKKTQY
>TRBJ2-7|TRBV7-9|TRBD2
ASSFLAGVSYEQY
>TRBJ2-5|TRBV14|NA
ASSPLAGEETQY
>TRBJ2-1|TRBV18|TRBD2
ASSPLTNLAGGYNEQF
>TRBJ2-1|TRBV18|TRBD2
ASSPSVLADSQF
>TRBJ1-5|TRBV28|TRBD1
ASSTGTGNQPQH